This TCR beta chain was captured by sequencing in a study of blood T cell repertoires in COVID-19. Across the whole study: The study drew acute and convalescent COVID-19 samples from the United States, Italy and Spain. Sample material is recorded as cDNA or gDNA derived from T cells, B-cell-depleted T cells, or PBMCs.

CDR1 SGHVS and CDR2 FQNEAQ come from the germline V gene. This CDR3 contains 15 residues. The V end lost 5 bases, the J end lost 0 bases, and 13 bases lay between the germline ends. Original analysis: Estimated nucleated cell counts came from reference gene primer amplification. The method was immunoSEQ multiplex PCR; TCRdb's version includes in-frame clones alone and lacks a portion of them. That table supplies the V and J calls and clone size; D and trimming were determined from the DNA. The sample carries under 150,000 clones, 80% to 90% recorded once. The specimen sequenced was peripheral blood. The genes are TRBV7-8 and TRBJ1-1; possible D gene TRBD1, 5 bases. The sequence derives from a human donor in a cohort sampled during active COVID-19. CDR3 residues: CASSQGGGLNTEAFF. Written as DNA, the CDR3 is TGTGCCAGCAGCCAGGGAGGAGGGTTGAACACTGAAGCTTTCTTT.